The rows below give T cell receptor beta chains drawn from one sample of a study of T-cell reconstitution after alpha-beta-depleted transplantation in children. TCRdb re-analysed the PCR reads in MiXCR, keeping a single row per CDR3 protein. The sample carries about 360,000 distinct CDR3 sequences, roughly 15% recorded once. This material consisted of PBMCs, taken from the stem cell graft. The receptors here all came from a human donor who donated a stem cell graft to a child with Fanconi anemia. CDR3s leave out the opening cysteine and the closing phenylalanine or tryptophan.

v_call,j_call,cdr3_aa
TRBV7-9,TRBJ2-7,ASSSGPEQY
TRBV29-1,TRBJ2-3,SVLERQGFGDTQY
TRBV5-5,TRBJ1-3,ASSTTASSGNTIY
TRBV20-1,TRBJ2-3,SARSSLETTDTQY
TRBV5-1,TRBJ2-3,ASREAALYTDTQY
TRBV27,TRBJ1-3,ASKASLGNTIY
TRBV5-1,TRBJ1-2,ASSLDRDYGYT
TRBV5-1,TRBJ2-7,ASSLGHLDEQY
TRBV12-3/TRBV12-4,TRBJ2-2,ASSPPGGATGELF
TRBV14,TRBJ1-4,ASSQGGNLNEKLF
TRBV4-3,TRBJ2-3,ASSQSTGVNTQY
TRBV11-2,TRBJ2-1,ASSLVLWNEQF
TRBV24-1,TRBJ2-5,ATSDFIGETQY
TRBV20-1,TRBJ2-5,SASGGASGTLSQETQY
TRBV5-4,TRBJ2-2,ASSFPGDPVGELF
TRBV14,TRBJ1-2,ASSRHPVATNYGYT
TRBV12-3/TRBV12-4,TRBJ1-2,ASSPSGDNYGYT
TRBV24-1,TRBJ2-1,ATSQGGGREQF
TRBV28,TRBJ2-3,ASSSLGGSTDTQY
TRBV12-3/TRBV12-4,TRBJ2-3,ASSSPLAAHTDTQY
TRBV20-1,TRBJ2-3,SATGSSTDTQY
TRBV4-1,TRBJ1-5,ASSQLPLQDYSNQPQH
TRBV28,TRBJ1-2,ASSFLGGRRIGYT
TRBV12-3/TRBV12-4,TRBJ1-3,ASGIDTIY
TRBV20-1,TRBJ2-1,SASQGSYNEQF
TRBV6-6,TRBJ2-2,ASSILGTGELF
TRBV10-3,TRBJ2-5,AISGTSLGTQY
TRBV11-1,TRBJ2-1,ASSHSGTYNEQF
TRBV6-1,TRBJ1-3,ASSQGQSGNTIY
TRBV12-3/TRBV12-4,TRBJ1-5,ASSLRAARFNQPQH
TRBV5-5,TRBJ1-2,ASSLSGGTSYGYT
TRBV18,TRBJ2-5,ASSRSGGGQETQY
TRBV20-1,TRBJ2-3,SARLAGDLDTQY
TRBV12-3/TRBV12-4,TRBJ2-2,ASSFGVPGETGELF
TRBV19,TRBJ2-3,ASSMGTAGGDTQY
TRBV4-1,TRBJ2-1,AISSTGAENEQF
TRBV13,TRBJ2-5,ASSTKLQGVTQY
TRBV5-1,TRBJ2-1,ASSSFDSTNEQF
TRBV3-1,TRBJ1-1,ASSQEGGTGNTEAF